A single sample gave rise to the 24 T cell receptor beta chains below, sequenced in a study of CXCR3-negative and CXCR3-positive naive CD8 T cells. Libraries of TRB cDNA were made by 5' RACE and carried UMIs. TCRdb re-called the 5' RACE reads; every CDR3 protein appears as one record, without DNA. The sample data list around 96,000 distinct CDR3 sequences. Sample: naive CXCR3- CD8+ T cells from blood. Indicated subset: CD45RO-CCR7+CD27+CD95- naive CD8+ T cells lacking CXCR3 (TNR3-). The receptors stem from a human donor in good health. Some clones in this sample may be carry-over from other donors' samples.

The chain links TRBV6-2 or TRBV6-3 to TRBJ2-1; with no DNA, the TCRdb D assignment of TRBD2 cannot be verified. CDR3 length equals 15 residues. Germline V gives CDR1 MNHEY, CDR2 SVGEGT. The CDR3 is CASSDVLAGGDVQFF.

CDR3 in amino acids: CASSLPFLGLASTDTQYF. The chain carries TRBV7-9 and TRBJ2-3. The germline V gene encodes CDR1 SEHNR and CDR2 FQNEAQ (reference sequence). This CDR3 spans 18 amino acids.

The chain has TRBV23-1 and TRBJ2-1; TCRdb selects TRBD2, and the lack of DNA leaves this call unchecked. TRBV23-1 is sorted into the ORF group, with uncertain function. The CDR3 has 16 amino acids. CDR3 residues: CASSMMGGMRDNEQFF.

This sequence joins TRBV11-2 and TRBJ1-1. Germline V lookup: CDR1 SGHAT, CDR2 FQNNGV. This CDR3 has 11 residues. CDR3 loop: CASSSNLGAFF. Variable domain in full (rest from reference TRBV11-2 and TRBJ1-1): EAGVAQSPRYKIIEKRQSVAFWCNPISGHATLYWYQQILGQGPKLLIQFQNNGVVDDSQLPKDRFSAERLKGVDSTLKIQPAKLEDSAVYLCASSSNLGAFFGQGTRLTVV.

This chain connects TRBV4-2 to TRBJ1-1; the TCRdb call, TRBD1, lacks DNA for checking. Germline loops: CDR1 LGHNA, CDR2 YNFKEQ. The CDR3 sequence is 14 residues long. The CDR3 loop is CAASGHLRDTEAFF.

V and J are TRBV15 and TRBJ2-7. The CDR3 runs 16 residues. CDR1 is LNHNV, CDR2 YYDKDF, per germline (reference sequence). CDR3 sequence: CATRSMDWQGPYEQYF.

The chain has TRBV6-2 or TRBV6-3 and TRBJ2-5. This CDR3 has 13 residues. Germline lookup yields CDR1 MNHEY and CDR2 SVGEGT. CDR3 sequence: CASSRPYQETQYF.

CDR3 loop: CASSQEGNRLYEQYF. The chain joins TRBV4-1 to TRBJ2-7; TCRdb picks TRBD1, but there is no DNA to check that call. The CDR3 contains 15 residues. Germline lookup yields CDR1 MGHRA and CDR2 YSYEKL.

The chain combines TRBV7-3 with TRBJ2-1; there is no DNA to check the TCRdb D call of TRBD2. The germline V gene encodes CDR1 SGHTA and CDR2 FQGTGA. The CDR3 is 16 amino acids. CDR3: CASSLYPSGYYNEQFF.

This chain links TRBV29-1 with TRBJ2-5; TCRdb designates TRBD2, a call that cannot be tested without DNA. Per germline, CDR1 SQVTM and CDR2 ANQGSEA. The CDR3 is 15 residues long. CDR3 residues: CSVEDPGRGRETQYF.

The V call is TRBV29-1, the J call TRBJ2-7; TCRdb indicates TRBD1, and absent DNA this call remains unverified. Germline-derived CDR1 and CDR2 are SQVTM and ANQGSEA. This CDR3 comprises 14 residues. This CDR3 is CSVASELQGYEQYF.

CDR3 loop: CASSYSRWLAGVETQYF. The J gene is TRBJ2-5, the V gene TRBV6-5; without DNA, the TCRdb call of TRBD2 cannot be checked. Looked up from germline, CDR1 is MNHEY and CDR2 is SVGAGI. There are 17 residues in the CDR3.

The chain employs TRBV7-9 and TRBJ2-5; the TCRdb call, TRBD2, lacks DNA for checking. This CDR3 is built from 18 residues. CDR1 is SEHNR and CDR2 is FQNEAQ in the germline V gene (reference sequence). The CDR3 sequence: CASSLLLAGGPGAETQYF.

This chain joins TRBV4-2 and TRBJ2-1; TCRdb calls TRBD2, which cannot be checked without DNA. Germline V CDR1 and CDR2: LGHNA, YNFKEQ. This CDR3 contains 15 residues. The chain's CDR3 is CASSQDWRAYNEQFF.

This chain links TRBV4-1 with TRBJ2-7; TCRdb outputs TRBD1, but without DNA this stays unchecked. The CDR3 extends over 14 amino acids. In germline, CDR1 is MGHRA, CDR2 YSYEKL. This CDR3 is CASSQLQGSYEQYF.

The V call is TRBV4-1, the J call TRBJ2-7; the TCRdb D gene call, TRBD2, has no DNA to confirm it. There are 15 residues in the CDR3. Germline-derived CDR1 and CDR2 are MGHRA and YSYEKL. The CDR3 reads CASSQEGRAAYEQYF.

CDR3 sequence: CSVEDGNRAYEQYF. The V gene is TRBV29-1, the J gene TRBJ2-7; TCRdb outputs TRBD1, but without DNA this stays unchecked. The CDR3 sequence is 14 residues long. The V gene's germline CDR1 is SQVTM and CDR2 ANQGSEA.

This chain links TRBV7-9 with TRBJ1-1; TCRdb names TRBD1, which stays unverified in the absence of DNA. From germline, CDR1 is SEHNR and CDR2 FQNEAQ (reference sequence). The CDR3 is 16 residues long. Here the CDR3 reads CASSSIRARTNTEAFF.

J is TRBJ2-7 and V is TRBV28; as DNA is missing, the TRBD2 call by TCRdb cannot be tested. The CDR3 length is 16 residues. The germline V gene encodes CDR1 MDHEN and CDR2 SYDVKM. The CDR3: CASSVNIGLPTYEQYF.

The chain combines TRBV7-9 with TRBJ1-2; the TRBD1 assignment by TCRdb is unverifiable without DNA. CDR3 length: 14 amino acids. Germline V lookup: CDR1 SEHNR, CDR2 FQNEAQ (reference sequence). The CDR3 is CASSPTGFNYGYTF.

The V gene is TRBV5-1, the J gene TRBJ2-1; checking the TCRdb D call of TRBD2 is not possible without DNA. The germline V gene encodes CDR1 SGHRS and CDR2 YFSETQ. The CDR3 has 14 amino acids. The CDR3 loop reads CASSLSGGAYEQFF.

The gene calls are TRBV6-5 and TRBJ1-1; there is no DNA to check the TCRdb D call of TRBD1. CDR1 MNHEY and CDR2 SVGAGI come from the germline V gene. The CDR3 contains 14 residues. The CDR3: CASSPGGANTEAFF.

This chain joins TRBV4-1 and TRBJ2-7; TCRdb outputs TRBD2, but without DNA this stays unchecked. Germline V gene sequence: CDR1 MGHRA, CDR2 YSYEKL. The CDR3 is 18 residues long. CDR3 sequence: CASSQVISGGASSYEQYF.

The chain joins TRBV27 to TRBJ1-1; TCRdb's D call of TRBD1 is untestable without DNA. CDR3 size: 13 residues. Germline CDR1 MNHEY, CDR2 SMNVEV (reference sequence). The CDR3 loop is CATPLGGDTEAFF.